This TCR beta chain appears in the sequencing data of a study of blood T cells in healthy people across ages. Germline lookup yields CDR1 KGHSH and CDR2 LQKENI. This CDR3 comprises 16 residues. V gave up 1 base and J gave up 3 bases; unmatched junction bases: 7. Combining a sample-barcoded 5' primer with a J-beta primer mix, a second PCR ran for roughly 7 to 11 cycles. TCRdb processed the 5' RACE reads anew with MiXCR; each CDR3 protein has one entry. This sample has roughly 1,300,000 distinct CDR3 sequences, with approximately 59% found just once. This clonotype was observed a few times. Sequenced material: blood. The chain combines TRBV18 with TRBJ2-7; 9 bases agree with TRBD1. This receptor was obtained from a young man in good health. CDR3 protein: CASSPRQGDFDYEQYF. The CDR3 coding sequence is TGTGCCAGCTCACCACGACAGGGGGATTTCGACTACGAGCAGTACTTC.